This entry features one TCR beta chain sequence. The sample belongs to a study of T cell responses to AZD1222 COVID-19 vaccine. Germline V gene sequence: CDR1 MNHEY, CDR2 SMNVEV (reference sequence). The CDR3 is 13 residues long. Trimming left V 8 bases short and J 6 bases short, with 16 bases between. Profiled with immunoSEQ multiplex PCR; TCRdb holds only in-frame clones, not every one. Among 100,000 to 150,000 clones listed, over 75% were seen once. J is TRBJ1-1 and V is TRBV27; no reliable D call. The sample here was peripheral blood, taken on day 0 of AZD1222 vaccination. This receptor was obtained from an adult in good health. CDR3 sequence: CASYRRERAEAFF. The CDR3 nucleotides are TGTGCCAGCTACCGGAGGGAGAGAGCTGAAGCTTTCTTT.